This T cell receptor beta chain was sequenced for a study of T cells in tuberculosis. At the level of the study: IGRA-negative adolescents, IGRA-positive adolescents with latent tuberculosis and adults with active tuberculosis formed this South African cohort.

The time point: new active TB diagnosis, blood taken before or within 7 days of starting treatment. This table comes from immunoSEQ multiplex PCR, and its TCRdb copy is limited to in-frame clones, with some not included. The sample lists tens of thousands of clones, around nine tenths occurring once. Sequenced material: PBMCs, taken at tuberculosis diagnosis. The sequence was obtained from an adult with tuberculosis.

DNA for the CDR3: TGCGCCAGCAGCCCTGCGGGACTGGGCGGCTTGGAGCAGTACTTC. Its protein is CASSPAGLGGLEQYF. J is TRBJ2-7 and V is TRBV5-1; D possibly corresponds to TRBD2 (6 bases). The germline V gene has CDR1 SGHRS and CDR2 YFSETQ. The V and J ends lost 4 bases and 7 bases respectively, with 21 bases between them. The length of the CDR3 is 15 residues.